The table lists the clone carrying this TCR beta chain with many counts. V gave up 6 bases and J gave up 1 base, with 17 bases separating them. The CDR3 consists of 16 residues. Patients aged 18 to 65 with hyperthyroidism were newly diagnosed, with duration under 2 months. This entry belongs to a study of T cells in Graves' hyperthyroidism and ophthalmopathy. The CDR3 regions of TCR beta were amplified from RNA transcripts. Carried out on the TCR CDR3, a first-round RT-PCR used the HTBI primer set. MiXCR, run by TCRdb on the multiplex PCR reads, gives a single entry per CDR3 protein. The sample lists about 560,000 distinct CDR3 sequences, 15% to 18% seen once, with around 7.8% in the top ten.

The chain is built from TRBV12-3 or TRBV12-4 and TRBJ2-3, with D possibly being TRBD2 (5 bases). The sequenced sample consisted of blood. The receptor's source is a woman aged 25 to 45 with Graves' hyperthyroidism. The CDR3: CASSLSVVEGTDTQYF. CDR3 DNA sequence: TGTGCCAGCAGCCTCAGTGTGGTGGAGGGCACAGATACGCAGTATTTT.